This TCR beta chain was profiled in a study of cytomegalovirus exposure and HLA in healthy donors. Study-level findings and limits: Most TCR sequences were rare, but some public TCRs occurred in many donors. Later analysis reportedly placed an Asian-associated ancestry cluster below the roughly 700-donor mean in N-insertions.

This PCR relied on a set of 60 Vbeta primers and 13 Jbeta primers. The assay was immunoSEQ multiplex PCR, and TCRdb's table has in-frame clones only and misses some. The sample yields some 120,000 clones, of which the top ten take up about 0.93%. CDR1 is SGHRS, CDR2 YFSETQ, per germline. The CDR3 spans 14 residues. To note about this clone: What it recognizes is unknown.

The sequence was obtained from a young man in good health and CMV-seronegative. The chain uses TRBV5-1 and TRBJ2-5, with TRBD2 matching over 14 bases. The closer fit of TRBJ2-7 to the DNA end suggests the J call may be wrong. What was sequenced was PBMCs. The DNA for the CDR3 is TGCGCCAGCAGCCCCGGACTAGCGGGGGGCGAGCAGTACTTC. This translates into CASSPGLAGGEQYF.